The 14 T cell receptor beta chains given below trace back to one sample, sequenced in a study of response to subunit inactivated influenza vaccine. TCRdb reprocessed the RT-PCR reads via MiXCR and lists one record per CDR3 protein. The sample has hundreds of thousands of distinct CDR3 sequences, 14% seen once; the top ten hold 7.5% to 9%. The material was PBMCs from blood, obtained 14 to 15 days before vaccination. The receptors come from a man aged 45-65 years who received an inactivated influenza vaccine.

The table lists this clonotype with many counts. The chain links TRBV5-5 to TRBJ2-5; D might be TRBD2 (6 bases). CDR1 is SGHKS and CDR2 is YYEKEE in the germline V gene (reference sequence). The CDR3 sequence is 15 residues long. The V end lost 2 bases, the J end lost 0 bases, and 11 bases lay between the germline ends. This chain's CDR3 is CASSLLGSDQETQYF. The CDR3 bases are TGTGCCAGCAGCTTACTCGGGAGTGACCAAGAGACCCAGTACTTC.

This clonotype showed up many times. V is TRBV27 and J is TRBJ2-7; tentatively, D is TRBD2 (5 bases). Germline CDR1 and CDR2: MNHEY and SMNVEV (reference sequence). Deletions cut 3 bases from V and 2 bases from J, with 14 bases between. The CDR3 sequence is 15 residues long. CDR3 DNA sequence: TGTGCCAGCAGTTTGGGCGGGCCTGGACCCTACGAGCAGTACTTC. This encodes CASSLGGPGPYEQYF.

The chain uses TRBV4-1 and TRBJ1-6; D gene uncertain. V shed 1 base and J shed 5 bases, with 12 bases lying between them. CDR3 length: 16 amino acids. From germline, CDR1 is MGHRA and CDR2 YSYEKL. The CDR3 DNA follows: TGCGCCAGCAGCCAAGTACCGGGGTTCGATAATTCACCCCTCCACTTT. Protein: CASSQVPGFDNSPLHF.

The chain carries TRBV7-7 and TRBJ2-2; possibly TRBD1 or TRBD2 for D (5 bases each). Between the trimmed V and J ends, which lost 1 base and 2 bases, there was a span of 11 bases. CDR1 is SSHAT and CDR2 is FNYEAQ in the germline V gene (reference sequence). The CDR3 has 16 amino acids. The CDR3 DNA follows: TGTGCCAGCAGCTTAGAAGTTGGGGGAAACACCGGGGAGCTGTTTTTT. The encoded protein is CASSLEVGGNTGELFF.

CDR3 nucleotides: TGTGCCAGCAGAGGTCTAGCGGGCGGAAACACCGGGGAGCTGTTTTTT. Its translation is CASRGLAGGNTGELFF. The V and J genes are TRBV6-1 and TRBJ2-2; TRBD2 aligns across 8 bases. The germline CDR1 and CDR2 sequences are MNHNS and SASEGT. The CDR3 contains 16 residues. V shed 6 bases and J 2 bases; nucleotides not matched to a gene: 8.

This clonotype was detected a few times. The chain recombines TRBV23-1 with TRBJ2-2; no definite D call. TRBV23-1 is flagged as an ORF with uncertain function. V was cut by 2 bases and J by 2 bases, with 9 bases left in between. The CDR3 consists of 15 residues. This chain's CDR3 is CASSQGKGNTGELFF. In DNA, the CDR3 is TGCGCCAGCAGTCAAGGGAAGGGAAACACCGGGGAGCTGTTTTTT.

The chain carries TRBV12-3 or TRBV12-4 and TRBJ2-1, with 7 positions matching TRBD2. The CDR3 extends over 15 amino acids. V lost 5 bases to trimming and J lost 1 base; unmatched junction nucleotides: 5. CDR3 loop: CASSHREVSYNEQFF. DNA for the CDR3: TGTGCCAGCAGTCATCGGGAGGTGTCCTACAATGAGCAGTTCTTC.

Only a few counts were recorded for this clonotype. CDR3 coding DNA: TGTGCCAGCAGCCTCGTGCGGGGGACTAATGAAAAACTGTTTTTT. Its translation is CASSLVRGTNEKLFF. J is TRBJ1-4 and V is TRBV7-8, with D possibly matching TRBD1 (5 bases). The germline V and J ends were trimmed by 5 bases and 2 bases, with 12 bases remaining between them. Germline V gene data show CDR1 as SGHVS and CDR2 as FQNEAQ. This CDR3 contains 15 residues.

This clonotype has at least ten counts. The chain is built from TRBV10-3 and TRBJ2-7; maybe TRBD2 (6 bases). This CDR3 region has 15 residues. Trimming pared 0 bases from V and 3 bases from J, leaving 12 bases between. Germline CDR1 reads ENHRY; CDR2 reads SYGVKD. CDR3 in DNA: TGTGCCATCAGTGAGTCATGGCTAGCGAGCTACGAGCAGTACTTC. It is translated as CAISESWLASYEQYF.

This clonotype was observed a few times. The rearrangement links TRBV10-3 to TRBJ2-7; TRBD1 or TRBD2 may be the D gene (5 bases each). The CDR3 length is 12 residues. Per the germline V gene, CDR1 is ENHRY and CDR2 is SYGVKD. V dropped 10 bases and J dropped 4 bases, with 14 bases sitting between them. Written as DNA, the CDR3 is TGTGCCAGCAATGAGGGGATATACGAGCAGTACTTC. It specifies CASNEGIYEQYF.

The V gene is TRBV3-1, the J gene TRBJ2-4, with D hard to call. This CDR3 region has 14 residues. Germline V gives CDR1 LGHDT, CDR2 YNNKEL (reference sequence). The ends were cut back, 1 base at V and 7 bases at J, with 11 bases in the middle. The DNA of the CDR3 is TGTGCCAGCAGCCAAGGGCACGCCGGGAACATTCAGTACTTC. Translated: CASSQGHAGNIQYF.

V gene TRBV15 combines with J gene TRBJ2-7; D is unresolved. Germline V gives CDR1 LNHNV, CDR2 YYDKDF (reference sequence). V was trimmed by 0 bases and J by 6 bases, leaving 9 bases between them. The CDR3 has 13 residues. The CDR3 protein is CATSRDKLSEQYF. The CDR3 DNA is TGTGCCACCAGCAGAGACAAGCTGAGCGAGCAGTACTTC.

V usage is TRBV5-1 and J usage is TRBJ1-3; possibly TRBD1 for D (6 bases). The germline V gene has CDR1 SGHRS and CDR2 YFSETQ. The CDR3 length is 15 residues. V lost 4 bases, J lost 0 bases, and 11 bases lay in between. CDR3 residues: CASSRGDSSGNTIYF. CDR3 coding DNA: TGCGCCAGCAGCAGGGGGGATAGCTCTGGAAACACCATATATTTT.

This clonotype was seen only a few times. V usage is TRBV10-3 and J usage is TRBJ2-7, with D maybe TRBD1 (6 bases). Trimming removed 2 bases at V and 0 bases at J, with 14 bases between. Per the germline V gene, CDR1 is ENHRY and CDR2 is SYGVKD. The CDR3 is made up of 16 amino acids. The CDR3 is CAISEIVGQISYEQYF. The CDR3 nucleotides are TGTGCCATCAGTGAGATTGTGGGACAAATCTCCTACGAGCAGTACTTC.